The 9 T cell receptor beta chains below come from one sample, sequenced in a study of OX40 agonist ivuxolimab in advanced cancers. Data came from immunoSEQ multiplex PCR; TCRdb stores just in-frame clones and leaves some out. The table has roughly 70,000 clones, approximately 83% seen once. Sequences were derived from CD4+ or CD8+ T cells sorted from blood, sampled in a trial of the OX40 agonist ivuxolimab. These receptors all come from an adult with an advanced solid tumor such as melanoma, head and neck, liver or kidney cancer.

The chain combines TRBV7-2 with TRBJ2-5; TRBD1 aligns across 7 bases. Germline CDR1 is SGHTA and CDR2 is FQGNSA. V was clipped by 5 bases and J by 5 bases; unmatched bases: 5. This CDR3 comprises 13 residues. The CDR3: CASSQGQIETQYF. In DNA form, the CDR3 reads TGTGCCAGCAGCCAGGGACAGATCGAGACCCAGTACTTC.

The chain carries TRBV1 and TRBJ1-1. TRBV1 is noted as a pseudogene. This CDR3 comprises 14 residues. As DNA, the CDR3 is TGCACCAGCAGCCAAGTCGTCCCCAACACTGAAGCTTTCTTT. It codes for CTSSQVVPNTEAFF.

This chain uses TRBV30 with TRBJ2-5; tentative D call: TRBD2 (6 bases). V was trimmed by 0 bases and J by 2 bases, leaving 13 bases between them. This CDR3 is 15 amino acids long. Germline V gene data show CDR1 as GTSNPN and CDR2 as SVGIG (reference sequence). In DNA, the CDR3 is TGTGCCTGGAGTGTAAACCGGGGGACGCAAGAGACCCAGTACTTC. Protein sequence: CAWSVNRGTQETQYF.

J is TRBJ2-2 and V is TRBV28, with 9 bases aligning to TRBD1. The germline V gene encodes CDR1 MDHEN and CDR2 SYDVKM. CDR3 size: 14 residues. J was trimmed by 6 bases and V by 6 bases; bases with no gene match: 5. CDR3 region: CASRQQGAAGELFF. The CDR3 DNA reads TGTGCCAGCAGACAACAGGGGGCGGCCGGGGAGCTGTTTTTT.

The V and J genes are TRBV19 and TRBJ1-2, with no clear D. The germline CDR1 and CDR2 sequences are LNHDA and SQIVND (reference sequence). The CDR3 is 13 amino acids. V lost 2 bases to trimming and J lost 8 bases, with 12 bases between them. The CDR3 sequence is CASSINNPAGYTF. CDR3 bases: TGTGCCAGTAGTATAAATAACCCAGCGGGCTACACCTTC.

The V gene is TRBV29-1, the J gene TRBJ2-7; a possible D gene is TRBD2 (6 bases). V was pared by 6 bases and J by 4 bases, with 13 bases between. The length of the CDR3 is 12 residues. Germline V gene lookup returns CDR1 SQVTM and CDR2 ANQGSEA. CDR3 residues: CSVGDGTYEQYF. The DNA for the CDR3 is TGCAGCGTCGGGGACGGGACTTACGAGCAGTACTTC.

V usage is TRBV30 and J usage is TRBJ2-3; D perhaps matches TRBD2 (7 bases). Trimming cost V 2 bases and J 3 bases, with 21 bases left between them. The V gene's germline CDR1 is GTSNPN and CDR2 SVGIG (reference sequence). This CDR3 comprises 17 residues. The DNA of the CDR3 is TGTGCCTGGAGTAAAACCTGGACTAGGGGGGGGACAGATACGCAGTATTTT. It yields the protein CAWSKTWTRGGTDTQYF.

The chain employs TRBV28 and TRBJ2-1; TRBD2 agrees at 10 bases. CDR3 length equals 16 residues. V was clipped by 6 bases and J by 7 bases; unmatched bases: 12. Germline CDR1 MDHEN, CDR2 SYDVKM. CDR3 bases: TGTGCCAGCAGGCCCGTCAGGACTAGCGGAAAAAATGAGCAGTTCTTC. Amino acids: CASRPVRTSGKNEQFF.

The chain links TRBV2 to TRBJ2-5; D perhaps matches TRBD2 (5 bases). V lost 6 bases and J 1 base, leaving 12 bases between the germline ends. Germline values: CDR1 SNHLY, CDR2 FYNNEI. CDR3 length equals 14 residues. CDR3 in DNA: TGTGCCAGCAGGCGGGCCCCCCTCCAAGAGACCCAGTACTTC. Translation gives CASRRAPLQETQYF.